This T cell receptor (beta chain) was recovered during a study of cytomegalovirus exposure and HLA in healthy donors. Study outcomes and limitations: Apart from CMV serostatus, no immune exposure information was available. Follow-up analysis seemed to connect common viral pathogens with several of the most significant clusters identified.

Unmatched junction bases numbered 10, after V lost 8 bases and J lost 1 base. CDR1 and CDR2 from the germline V gene are MNHEY and SMNVEV (reference sequence). This CDR3 is built from 15 residues. Researchers ran the PCR with 60 Vbeta and 13 Jbeta primers. Libraries were prepared by immunoSEQ multiplex PCR; TCRdb keeps only in-frame clonotypes and omits some of them. The sample contains tens of thousands of clones, 65% to 85% of which appear only once. A note on this clone: Antigen specificity is unknown.

This clonotype was sampled from a girl aged 2 to 10 in good health and CMV-seropositive. The specimen sequenced was PBMCs. The chain employs TRBV27 and TRBJ1-1; 7 nucleotides match TRBD1. This CDR3 is CASSRTGPSNTEAFF. In nucleotides, the CDR3 is TGTGCCAGCTCCCGGACAGGTCCTTCGAACACTGAAGCTTTCTTT.